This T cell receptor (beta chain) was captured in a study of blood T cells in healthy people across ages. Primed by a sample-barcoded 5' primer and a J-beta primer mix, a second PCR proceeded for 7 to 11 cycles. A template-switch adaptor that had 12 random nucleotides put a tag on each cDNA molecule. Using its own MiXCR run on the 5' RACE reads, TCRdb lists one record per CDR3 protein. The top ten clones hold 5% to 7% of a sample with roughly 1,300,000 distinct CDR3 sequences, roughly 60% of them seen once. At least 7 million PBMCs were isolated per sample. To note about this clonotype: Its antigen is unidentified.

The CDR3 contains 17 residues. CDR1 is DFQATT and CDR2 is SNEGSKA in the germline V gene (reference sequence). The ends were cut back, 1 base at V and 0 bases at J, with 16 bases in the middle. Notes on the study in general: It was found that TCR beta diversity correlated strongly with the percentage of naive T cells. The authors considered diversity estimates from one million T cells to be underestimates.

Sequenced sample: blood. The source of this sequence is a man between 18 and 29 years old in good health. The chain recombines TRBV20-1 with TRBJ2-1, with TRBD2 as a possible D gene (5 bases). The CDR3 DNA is TGCAGTGCTAGAGTTTCGAGCGGAGCGATCTCCTACAATGAGCAGTTCTTC. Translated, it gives CSARVSSGAISYNEQFF.